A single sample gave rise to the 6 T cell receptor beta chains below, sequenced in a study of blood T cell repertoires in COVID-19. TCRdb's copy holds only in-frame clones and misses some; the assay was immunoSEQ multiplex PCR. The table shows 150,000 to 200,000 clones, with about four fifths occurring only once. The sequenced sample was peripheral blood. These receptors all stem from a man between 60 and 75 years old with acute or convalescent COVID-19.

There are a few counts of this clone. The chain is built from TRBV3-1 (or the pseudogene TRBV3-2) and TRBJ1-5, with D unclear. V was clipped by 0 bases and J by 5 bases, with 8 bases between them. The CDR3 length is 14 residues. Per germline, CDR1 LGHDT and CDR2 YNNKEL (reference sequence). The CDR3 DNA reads TGTGCCAGCAGCCAAGATGGGAGGGATCAGCCCCAGCATTTT. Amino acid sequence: CASSQDGRDQPQHF.

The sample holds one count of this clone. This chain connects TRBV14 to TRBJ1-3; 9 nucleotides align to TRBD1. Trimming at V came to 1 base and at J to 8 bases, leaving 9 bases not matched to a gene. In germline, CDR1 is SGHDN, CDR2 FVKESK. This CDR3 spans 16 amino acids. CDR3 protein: CASSQGPDRGGYTIYF. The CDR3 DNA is TGTGCCAGCAGCCAAGGACCGGACAGGGGAGGATACACCATATATTTT.

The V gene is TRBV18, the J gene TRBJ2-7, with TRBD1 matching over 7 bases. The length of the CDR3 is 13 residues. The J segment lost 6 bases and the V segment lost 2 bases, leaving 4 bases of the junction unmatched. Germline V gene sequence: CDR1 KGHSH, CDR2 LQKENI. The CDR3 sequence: CASSPTGVVEQYF. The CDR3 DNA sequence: TGTGCCAGCTCACCAACAGGGGTAGTCGAGCAGTACTTC.

The CDR3 DNA reads as TGTGCCAGCAGCTCTTCTAGCGGGAGTTACGAGCAGTACTTC. It encodes CASSSSSGSYEQYF. The genes are TRBV7-2 and TRBJ2-7; 10 positions match TRBD2. V dropped 4 bases and J dropped 4; count of bases not matched to a gene: 4. This CDR3 region has 14 residues. Per germline, CDR1 SGHTA and CDR2 FQGNSA.

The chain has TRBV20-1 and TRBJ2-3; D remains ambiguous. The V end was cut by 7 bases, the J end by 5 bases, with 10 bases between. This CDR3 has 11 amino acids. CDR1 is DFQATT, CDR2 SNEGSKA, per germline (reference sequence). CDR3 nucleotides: TGCAGTGTAAAACATGGAGATACGCAGTATTTT. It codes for CSVKHGDTQYF.

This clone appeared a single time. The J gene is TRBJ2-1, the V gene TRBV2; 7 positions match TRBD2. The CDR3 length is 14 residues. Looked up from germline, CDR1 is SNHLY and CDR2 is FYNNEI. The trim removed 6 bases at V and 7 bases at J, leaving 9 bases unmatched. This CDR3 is CASSARGDVNEQFF. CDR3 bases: TGTGCCAGCAGCGCCCGGGGGGACGTGAATGAGCAGTTCTTC.